The rows below give T cell receptor beta chains drawn from one sample of a study of blood T cell repertoires in COVID-19. The data were produced by immunoSEQ multiplex PCR, yet TCRdb's version contains in-frame clones alone and is incomplete. The sample lists over 600,000 clones; around 90% were seen once. The sequencing sample was made of peripheral blood. The receptors come from a woman under 30 with acute or convalescent COVID-19. CDR3s include the opening cysteine and the closing phenylalanine or tryptophan. Each record gives: D gene, J gene, V gene, clone size, CDR3 DNA, CDR3 protein. D genes are given only for firm matches. Clone size is stated in some rows and not others, as once, few, many or a class when expanded.

>-|TRBJ2-1|TRBV29-1|-
TGCAGCGTTTTCAGGCGTACCGGAGGCCACTCCTACAATGAGCAGTTCTTC
CSVFRRTGGHSYNEQFF
>-|TRBJ2-7|TRBV9|-
TGTGCCAGCAGCGCAGTCGACAGTCCCTCGGCGGAGCAGTACTTC
CASSAVDSPSAEQYF
>-|TRBJ2-5|TRBV7-9|-
TGTGCCAGCAGCTTACCGGGGAGGCAAGAGACCCAGTACTTC
CASSLPGRQETQYF
>-|TRBJ1-1|TRBV11-2|-
TGTGCCAGCAGACTGTGGAGGAAGAACACTGAAGCTTTCTTT
CASRLWRKNTEAFF
>-|TRBJ1-6|TRBV6-6|-
TGTGCCAGCAGTTATGTCCCCGATAATTCACCCCTCCACTTT
CASSYVPDNSPLHF
>TRBD1|TRBJ1-6|TRBV9|-
TGTGCCAGCTCCGAGGTCCAGGGGGACTATTCACCCCTCCACTTT
CASSEVQGDYSPLHF
>-|TRBJ2-7|TRBV6-5|-
TGTGCCAGCAGTCCAGGGTCCAGCCTAATCGAGCAGTACTTC
CASSPGSSLIEQYF
>-|TRBJ2-7|TRBV4-1|-
TGCGCCAGCAGCCAAGCCCTTTCCCTATCCTACGAGCAGTACTTC
CASSQALSLSYEQYF
>TRBD1|TRBJ2-7|TRBV15|-
TGTGCCACCAGCAGCCAGGGGGCAGATGCGTACGAGCAGTACTTC
CATSSQGADAYEQYF
>TRBD1|TRBJ2-7|TRBV7-6|-
TGTGCCAGCAGCCTACAGGGGGCAATTTCCTACGAGCAGTACTTC
CASSLQGAISYEQYF
>-|TRBJ1-2|TRBV4-3|-
TGCGCCAGCAGCCACGGTCCGACACAGAACTATGGCTACACCTTC
CASSHGPTQNYGYTF
>TRBD1|TRBJ1-3|TRBV2|-
TGTGCCAGCAGTTCGGGACAGGGGTATGGAAACACCATATATTTT
CASSSGQGYGNTIYF
>TRBD1|TRBJ1-1|TRBV5-1|once
TGCGCCAGCAGCTTGGCCCCAGGGGGCACTGAAGCTTTCTTT
CASSLAPGGTEAFF
>-|TRBJ1-1|TRBV7-2|-
TGTGCCAGCAGCTTAGGGAGGGAGAACACTGAAGCTTTCTTT
CASSLGRENTEAFF
>-|TRBJ1-2|TRBV14|-
TGTGCCAGCAGCCCTTGGCCGGCGGGGGGCTACACCTTC
CASSPWPAGGYTF
>-|TRBJ2-1|TRBV5-6|-
TGTGCCAGCAGCACCACCCGGCTACAGTTCCCACAGTTCTTC
CASSTTRLQFPQFF
>TRBD2|TRBJ2-2|TRBV6-2/TRBV6-3|-
TGTGCCAGCAGCCCGCCACCAGGGACTAGCGGGGGGGCGGCCGGGGAGCTGTTTTTT
CASSPPPGTSGGAAGELFF
>TRBD1|TRBJ1-1|TRBV29-1|-
TGCAGCGCCGGGACAGGGGGGAACACTGAAGCTTTCTTT
CSAGTGGNTEAFF
>-|TRBJ1-5|TRBV27|once
TGTGCCAGCAGTTTATCGCCGACAGGCTCGGATCAGCCCCAGCATTTT
CASSLSPTGSDQPQHF
>-|TRBJ1-3|TRBV7-6|once
TGTGCCAGCAGCTTAGGGACAGTCTCTGGAAACACCATATATTTT
CASSLGTVSGNTIYF